This TCR beta chain derives from a study of blood T cell repertoires in COVID-19. Germline V gene data show CDR1 as SEHNR and CDR2 as FQNEAQ (reference sequence). The ends lost 4 bases at V and 13 bases at J; junction bases unmatched: 4. The CDR3 extends over 12 amino acids. Authors' data handling: Nucleated cell counts were estimated from reference gene primer amplification. Using immunoSEQ multiplex PCR, the repertoire was profiled, and TCRdb retains in-frame clones only, with some absent. Clone size and V and J calls were adopted from that table, with D and trimming inferred from the DNA. Among 150,000 to 180,000 clones, around four fifths were seen once, and the ten largest hold around 7%.

The specimen sequenced was PBMCs or T cells enriched from blood (not recorded which). The clonotype comes from a man aged 50-60 years who had recovered from COVID-19. V and J are TRBV7-9 and TRBJ1-6; 7 bases are shared with TRBD1. CDR3 loop: CASSSGTVPLHF. CDR3 nucleotides: TGTGCCAGCAGCTCAGGGACAGTTCCCCTCCACTTT.